What follows are 5 T cell receptor beta chains derived from one specimen sequenced in a study of early T cells in non-severe SARS-CoV-2 infection. From the 5' RACE reads, TCRdb called clonotypes with MiXCR, one entry per CDR3 protein. The sample includes fewer than 80,000 distinct CDR3 sequences, 10% to 15% of them seen just once. Sequenced input: whole blood. The receptor set was obtained from an adult who was a healthcare worker with PCR-confirmed SARS-CoV-2 infection or an uninfected control (not recorded which).

This clonotype has just a few counts. This chain links TRBV7-9 with TRBJ2-7; weak D call: TRBD1 (5 bases). This CDR3 is built from 13 residues. V was clipped by 5 bases and J by 5 bases, with 13 bases between them. CDR1 SEHNR and CDR2 FQNEAQ come from the germline V gene (reference sequence). CDR3 sequence: CASSLDTFDEQYF. The CDR3 DNA is TGTGCCAGCAGCCTGGACACCTTTGACGAGCAGTACTTC.

This clonotype has a count of ten or more. V gene TRBV12-3 or TRBV12-4 combines with J gene TRBJ1-6; possibly TRBD1 for D (5 bases). Deletions cut 4 bases from V and 8 bases from J, with 9 bases between. CDR3 length equals 13 residues. The CDR3 bases are TGTGCCAGCAGTTGGGACCCCGATTCACCCCTCCACTTT. This encodes CASSWDPDSPLHF.

This clonotype was seen many times. CDR3 coding DNA: TGCGCCAGCAGCTTGCCGGGATCCACCGGGGAGCTGTTTTTT. It is translated as CASSLPGSTGELFF. The gene calls are TRBV5-1 and TRBJ2-2, with D maybe TRBD2 (5 bases). V lost 1 base to trimming and J lost 4 bases, with 8 bases between them. CDR1 is SGHRS and CDR2 is YFSETQ in the germline V gene. The CDR3 runs 14 residues.

This clonotype was seen a handful of times. The V gene is TRBV28, the J gene TRBJ1-6, with 7 nucleotides matching TRBD1. The CDR3 has 13 amino acids. The germline V gene has CDR1 MDHEN and CDR2 SYDVKM. With 6 bases clipped from V and 9 bases from J, the junction kept 5 bases outside the gene matches. This chain's CDR3 is CASRQGEGSPLHF. As DNA, the CDR3 is TGTGCCAGCAGGCAGGGGGAGGGTTCACCCCTCCACTTT.

Ten or more counts support this clonotype. The chain recombines TRBV19 with TRBJ2-3; possibly TRBD2 for D (5 bases). The V gene's germline CDR1 is LNHDA and CDR2 SQIVND (reference sequence). With 5 bases removed from V and 2 bases from J, the gap between germline ends came to 8 bases. The CDR3 loop spans 13 amino acids. The CDR3 is CASSARDTDTQYF. The CDR3 DNA reads TGTGCCAGTAGTGCCCGGGACACAGATACGCAGTATTTT.